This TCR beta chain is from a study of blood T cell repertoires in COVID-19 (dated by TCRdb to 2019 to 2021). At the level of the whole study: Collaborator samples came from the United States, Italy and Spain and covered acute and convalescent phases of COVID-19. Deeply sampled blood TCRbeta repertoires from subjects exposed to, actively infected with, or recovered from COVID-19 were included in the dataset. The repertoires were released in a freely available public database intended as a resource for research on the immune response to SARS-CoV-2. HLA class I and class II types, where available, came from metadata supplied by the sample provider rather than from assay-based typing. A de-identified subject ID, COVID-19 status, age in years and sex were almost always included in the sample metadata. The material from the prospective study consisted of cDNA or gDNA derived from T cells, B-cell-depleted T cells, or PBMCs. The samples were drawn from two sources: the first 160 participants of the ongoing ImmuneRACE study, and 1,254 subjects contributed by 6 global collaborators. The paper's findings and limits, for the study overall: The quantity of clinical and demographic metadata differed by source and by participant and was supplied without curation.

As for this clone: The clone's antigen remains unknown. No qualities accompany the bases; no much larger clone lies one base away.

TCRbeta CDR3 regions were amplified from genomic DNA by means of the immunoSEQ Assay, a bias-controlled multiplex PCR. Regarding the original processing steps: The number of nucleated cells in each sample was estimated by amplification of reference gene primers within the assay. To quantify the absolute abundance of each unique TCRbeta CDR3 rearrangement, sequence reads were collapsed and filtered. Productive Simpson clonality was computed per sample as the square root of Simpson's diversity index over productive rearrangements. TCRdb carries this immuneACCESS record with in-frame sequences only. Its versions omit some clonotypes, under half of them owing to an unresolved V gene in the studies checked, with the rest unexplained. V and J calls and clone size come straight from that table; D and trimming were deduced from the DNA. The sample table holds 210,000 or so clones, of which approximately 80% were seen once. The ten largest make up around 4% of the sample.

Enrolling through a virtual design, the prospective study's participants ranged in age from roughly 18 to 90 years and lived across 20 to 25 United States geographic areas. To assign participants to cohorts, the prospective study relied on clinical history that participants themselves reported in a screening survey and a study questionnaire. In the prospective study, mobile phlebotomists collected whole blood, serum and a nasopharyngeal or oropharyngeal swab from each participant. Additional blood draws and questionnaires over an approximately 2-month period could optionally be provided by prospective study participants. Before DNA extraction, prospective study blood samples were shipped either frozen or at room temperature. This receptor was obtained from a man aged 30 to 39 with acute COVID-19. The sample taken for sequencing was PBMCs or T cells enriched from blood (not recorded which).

The sequenced DNA is TGTGCCAGCAGCTTCAAGGGGGTCCCTGAAGCTTTCTTT. The translation is CASSFKGVPEAFF. The chain uses TRBV5-4 and TRBJ1-1; TRBD1 is possibly the D segment (6 matching bases). Sequences SGHNT (CDR1) and YYREEE (CDR2) are obtained from the germline V gene (reference sequence). V loses 2 bases of germline sequence and J loses 6 bases, and the interval between the two ends is 11 bases. The CDR3 runs 13 residues from the cysteine to the phenylalanine. Of the read, only the CDR3 DNA is kept; its 39 bases are in frame from base 1. Extended through the reference TRBV5-4 and TRBJ1-1 proteins, this CDR3 yields the full variable domain: ETGVTQSPTHLIKTRGQQVTLRCSSQSGHNTVSWYQQALGQGPQFIFQYYREEENGRGNFPPRFSGLQFPNYSSELNVNALELDDSALYLCASSFKGVPEAFFGQGTRLTVV.